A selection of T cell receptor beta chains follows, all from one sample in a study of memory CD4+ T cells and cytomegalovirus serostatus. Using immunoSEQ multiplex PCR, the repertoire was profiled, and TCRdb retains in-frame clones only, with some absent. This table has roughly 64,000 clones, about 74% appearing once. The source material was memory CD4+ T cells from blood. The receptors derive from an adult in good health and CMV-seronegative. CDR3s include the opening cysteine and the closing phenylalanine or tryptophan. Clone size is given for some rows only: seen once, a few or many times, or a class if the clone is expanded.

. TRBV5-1 CASSPDTGSPYEQYF
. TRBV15 CATSREREKLFF
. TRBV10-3 CAISGGAAGSAYNEQFF
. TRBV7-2 CASSPPRTVSYEQYF
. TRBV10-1 CASSDGGVGSYEQYF
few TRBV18 CASSPGGGEAFF
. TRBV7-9 CASRFQGVQGAAFF
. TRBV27 CASSLRGQASYGYTF
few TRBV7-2 CASSSTGTRHNEQFF
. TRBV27 CASSSARGGNYGYTF
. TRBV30 CAWGQGAQPQHF
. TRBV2 CASTKDRVETEAFF
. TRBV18 CASSLEREGKKFF
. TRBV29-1 CSVGQGVNQPQHF
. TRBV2 CASHGYSQNSGNTIYF
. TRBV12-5 CASGAGTGGLGGNTIYF
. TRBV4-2 CASSPLGKNTEAFF
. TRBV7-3 CASSLVYGNTGELFF
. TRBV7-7 CASSFVFGQGATRQETQYF
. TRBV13 CASSMGLAGRADTQYF
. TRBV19 CASTPIGGFSTEAFF
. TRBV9 CASSATLVSYGYTF
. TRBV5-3 CARSTRTGTSNQPQHF
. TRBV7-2 CASSFSSGGFYNEQFF
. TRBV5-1 CASSLRRDRASGANVLTF
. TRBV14 CASSREMNTEAFF
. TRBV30 CAWIRDSLSGNTIYF
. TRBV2 CASSGTGYQPQHF
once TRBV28 CASSILAGGDEQYF
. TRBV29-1 CSLGRASGAMGNEQFF
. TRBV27 CASSLVGRDEGYTF
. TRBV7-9 CASSLGRRTEAFF
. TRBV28 CASRQGRSYNEQFF
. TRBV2 CASSAGSLFTGELFF
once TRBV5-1 CASSKRQGLGTEAFF
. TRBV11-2 CASSLGRGGHTEAFF
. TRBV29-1 CSVGASGSTDTQYF
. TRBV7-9 CASSLGRTGDNEQYF
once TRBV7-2 CASSFTSGRPSYEQYF
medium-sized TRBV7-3 CASSLLGKNTEAFF
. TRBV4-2 CASGGNTAQYF
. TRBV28 CASSPDRDRPEAFF
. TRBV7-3 CASSLNAGQGATEAFF
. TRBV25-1 CASSDGGDGAYGYTF
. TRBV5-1 CASSPGLAGGMDTQYF
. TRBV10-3 CATARTGSDQPQHF
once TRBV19 CASSRTREDYEQYF
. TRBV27 CASFPLGQGNERPGYTF
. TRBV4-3 CASSQRGLAGGEQFF
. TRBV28 CASSFGTATYEQYF